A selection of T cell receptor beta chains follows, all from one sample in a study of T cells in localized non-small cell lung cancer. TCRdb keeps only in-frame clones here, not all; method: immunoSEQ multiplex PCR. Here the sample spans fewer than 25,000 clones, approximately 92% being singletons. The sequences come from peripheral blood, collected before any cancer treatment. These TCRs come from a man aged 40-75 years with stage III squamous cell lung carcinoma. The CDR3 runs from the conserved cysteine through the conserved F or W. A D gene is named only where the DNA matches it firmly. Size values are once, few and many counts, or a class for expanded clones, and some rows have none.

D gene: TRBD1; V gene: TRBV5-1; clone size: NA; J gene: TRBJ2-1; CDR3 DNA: TGCGCCAGCAGCAAGGGACAGGGCTGGGATGAGCAGTTCTTC; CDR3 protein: CASSKGQGWDEQFF
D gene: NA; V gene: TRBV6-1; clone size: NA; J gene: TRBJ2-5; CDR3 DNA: TGTGCCAGCAGTGGACTCAGCCAAGAGACCCAGTACTTC; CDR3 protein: CASSGLSQETQYF
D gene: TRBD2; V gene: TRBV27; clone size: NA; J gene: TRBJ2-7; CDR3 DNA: TGTGCCAGCAGTTTAAAACCCGGGGGGATGCTCGAGCAGTACTTC; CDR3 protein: CASSLKPGGMLEQYF
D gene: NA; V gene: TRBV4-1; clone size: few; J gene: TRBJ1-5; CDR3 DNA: TGCGCCAGCAGCCAAGGTCCCTGGGGGGGCAATCAGCCCCAGCATTTT; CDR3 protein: CASSQGPWGGNQPQHF
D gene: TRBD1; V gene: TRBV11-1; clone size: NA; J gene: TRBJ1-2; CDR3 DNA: TGTGCCAGCAGCTTTGGCTTCCCGGGACAGGGGGCGAACTATGGCTACACCTTC; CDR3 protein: CASSFGFPGQGANYGYTF
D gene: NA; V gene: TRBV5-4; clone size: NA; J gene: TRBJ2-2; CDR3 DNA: TGTGCCAGCAACCCTAAGGGTAATTCGAACACCGGGGAGCTGTTTTTT; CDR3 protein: CASNPKGNSNTGELFF
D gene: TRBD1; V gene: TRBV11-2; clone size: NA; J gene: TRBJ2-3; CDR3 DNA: TGTGCCAGCAGCCCGGGACAGGGGGCGGTCGATACGCAGTATTTT; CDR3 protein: CASSPGQGAVDTQYF
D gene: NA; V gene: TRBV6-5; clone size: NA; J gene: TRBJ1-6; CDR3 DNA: TGTGCCAGCAGTTTAACCGGGACCACCAATTCACCCCTCCACTTT; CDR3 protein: CASSLTGTTNSPLHF
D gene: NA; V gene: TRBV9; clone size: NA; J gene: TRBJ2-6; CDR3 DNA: TGTGCCAGCAGCGTACGAGACTCTGGGGCCAACGTCCTGACTTTC; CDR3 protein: CASSVRDSGANVLTF
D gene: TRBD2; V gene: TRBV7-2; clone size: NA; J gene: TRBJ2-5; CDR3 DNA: TGTGCCAGCAGCCGGCAGCCGGGACTAGAGTCGAAAGAGACCCAGTACTTC; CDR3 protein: CASSRQPGLESKETQYF
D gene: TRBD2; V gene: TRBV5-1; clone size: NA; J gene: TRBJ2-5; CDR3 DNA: TGCGCCAGCAGCTTGGGACTAGCGGGAGTTCCCTCGCAAGAGACCCAGTACTTC; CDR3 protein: CASSLGLAGVPSQETQYF
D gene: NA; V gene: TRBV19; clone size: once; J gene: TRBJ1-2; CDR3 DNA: TGTGCCAGTACCCTAAGGCAGGGGTTGGTTGAGACCTTC; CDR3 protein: CASTLRQGLVETF
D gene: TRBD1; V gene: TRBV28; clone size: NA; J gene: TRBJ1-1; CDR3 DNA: TGTGCCGGCAAATCGGGACAGGGGACCACTGAAGCTTTCTTT; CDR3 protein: CAGKSGQGTTEAFF
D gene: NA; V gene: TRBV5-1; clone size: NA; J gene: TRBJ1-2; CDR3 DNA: TGCGCCAGCAGCTCGGGCGGGGTAGGGTATGGCTACACCTTC; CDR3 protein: CASSSGGVGYGYTF
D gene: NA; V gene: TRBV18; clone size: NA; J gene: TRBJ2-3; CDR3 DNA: TGTGCCAGCTCACCATCCAAGGCAGGCGCAGATACGCAGTATTTT; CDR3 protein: CASSPSKAGADTQYF
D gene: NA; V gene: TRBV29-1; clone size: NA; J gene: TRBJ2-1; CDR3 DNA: TGCAGCGTTGTCAAAGGATCCTCCTACAATGAGCAGTTCTTC; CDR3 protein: CSVVKGSSYNEQFF
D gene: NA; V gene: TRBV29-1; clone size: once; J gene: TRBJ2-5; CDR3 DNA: TGCAGCGTTGTAGGCGGGGGCCTGGAGACCCAGTACTTC; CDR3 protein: CSVVGGGLETQYF
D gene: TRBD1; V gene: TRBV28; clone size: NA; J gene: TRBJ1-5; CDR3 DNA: TGTGCCAGCAGTTTGCAGGGGGCTCAGCCCCAGCATTTT; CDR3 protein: CASSLQGAQPQHF
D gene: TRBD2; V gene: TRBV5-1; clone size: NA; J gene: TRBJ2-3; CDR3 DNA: TGCGCCAGCAGCTGGGGAGCGGGGGCCCGGGATACGCAGTATTTT; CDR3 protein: CASSWGAGARDTQYF
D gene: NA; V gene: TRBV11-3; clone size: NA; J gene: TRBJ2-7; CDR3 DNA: TGTGCCAGCAGCTTAGGGGGTCTGAGGGAGCAGTACTTC; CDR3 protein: CASSLGGLREQYF
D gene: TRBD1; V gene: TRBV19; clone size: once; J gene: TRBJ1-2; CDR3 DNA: TGTGCCAGTACTAGGACAGGGAACTATGGCTACACCTTC; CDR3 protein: CASTRTGNYGYTF
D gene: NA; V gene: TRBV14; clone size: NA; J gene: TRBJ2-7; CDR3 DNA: TGTGCCAGCAGCCAATGGGAGGAGAAGTACTTC; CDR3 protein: CASSQWEEKYF
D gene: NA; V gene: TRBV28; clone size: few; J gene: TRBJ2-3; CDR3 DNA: TGTGCCAGCAGTTTACAACCATTCACAGATACGCAGTATTTT; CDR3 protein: CASSLQPFTDTQYF
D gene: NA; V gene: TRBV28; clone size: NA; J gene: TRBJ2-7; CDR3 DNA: TGTGCCAGCAGTAGGCCAGTCGCTACCTACGAGCAGTACTTC; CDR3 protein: CASSRPVATYEQYF
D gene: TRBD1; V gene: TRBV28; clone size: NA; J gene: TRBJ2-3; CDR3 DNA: TGTGCCAGCAGTCGCTCCACAGGGGAGACGCAGTATTTT; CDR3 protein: CASSRSTGETQYF
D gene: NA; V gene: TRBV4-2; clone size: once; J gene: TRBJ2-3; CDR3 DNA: TGTGCCAGCAGCCAAGAGAGGACTCCCGGAAAAGATACGCAGTATTTT; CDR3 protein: CASSQERTPGKDTQYF
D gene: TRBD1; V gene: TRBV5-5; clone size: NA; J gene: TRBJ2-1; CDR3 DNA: TGTGCCAGCAGCTTGGAGGGGGCCTTTTCCGGGCAGTTCTTC; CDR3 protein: CASSLEGAFSGQFF
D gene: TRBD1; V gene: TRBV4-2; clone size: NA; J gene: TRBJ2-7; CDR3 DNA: TGTGCCAGCAGCTCTCGGACAGGGGCCTACGAGCAGTACTTC; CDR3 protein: CASSSRTGAYEQYF
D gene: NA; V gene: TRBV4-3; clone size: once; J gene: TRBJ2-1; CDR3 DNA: TGCGCCAGCAGCCAAGCTGGCCACCTCAATGAGCAGTTCTTC; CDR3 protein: CASSQAGHLNEQFF
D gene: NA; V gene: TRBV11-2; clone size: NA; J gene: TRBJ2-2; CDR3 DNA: TGTGCCAGCAGCTTAGCCAGGGAAGTTAGAACCGGGGAGCTGTTTTTT; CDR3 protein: CASSLAREVRTGELFF
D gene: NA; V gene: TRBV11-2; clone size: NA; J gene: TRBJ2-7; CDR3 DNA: TGTGCCAGCAGCCCAGGCTACGAGCAGTACTTC; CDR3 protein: CASSPGYEQYF
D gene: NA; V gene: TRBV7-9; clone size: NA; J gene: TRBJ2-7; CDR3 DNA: TGTGCCAGCAGGGCGAGCGGACCGCCCTACGAGCAGTACTTC; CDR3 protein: CASRASGPPYEQYF
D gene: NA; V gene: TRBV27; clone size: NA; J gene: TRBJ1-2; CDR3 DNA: TGTGCCAGCAGTTTCGGGGCAGGGTATCGCTACACCTTC; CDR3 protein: CASSFGAGYRYTF
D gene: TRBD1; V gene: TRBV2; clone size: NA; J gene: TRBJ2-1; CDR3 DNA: TGTGCCAGCAGTGACAGGACAGGGAGCCATGAGCAGTTCTTC; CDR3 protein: CASSDRTGSHEQFF
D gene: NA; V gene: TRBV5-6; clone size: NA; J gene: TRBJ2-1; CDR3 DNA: TGTGCCAGCAGCTTAGGGCCAGGCTCCTACAATGAGCAGTTCTTC; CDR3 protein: CASSLGPGSYNEQFF
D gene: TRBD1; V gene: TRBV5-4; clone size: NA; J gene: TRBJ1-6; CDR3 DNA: TGTGCCAGCAGCTTGTCCCCACAGGGGAACTATAATTCACCCCTCCACTTT; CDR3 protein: CASSLSPQGNYNSPLHF
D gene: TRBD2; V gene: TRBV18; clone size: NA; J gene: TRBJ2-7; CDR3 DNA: TGTGCCAGCTCACCTATAGCGGGAGGGGATAGCTCCTACGAGCAGTACTTC; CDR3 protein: CASSPIAGGDSSYEQYF
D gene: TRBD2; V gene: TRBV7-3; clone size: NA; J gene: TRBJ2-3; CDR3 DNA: TGTGCCAGCAGCTTAATCAGGACTAGCGGAAGCACAGATACGCAGTATTTT; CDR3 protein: CASSLIRTSGSTDTQYF
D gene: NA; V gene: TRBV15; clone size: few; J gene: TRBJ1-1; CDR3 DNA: TGTGCCACCAGCAGAGCGAGAGCGAACACTGAAGCTTTCTTT; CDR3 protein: CATSRARANTEAFF
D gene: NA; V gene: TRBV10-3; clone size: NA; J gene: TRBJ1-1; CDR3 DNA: TGTGCCATCAGTGCGCCACAAAGAAGGGGTAGTGAAGCTTTCTTT; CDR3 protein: CAISAPQRRGSEAFF
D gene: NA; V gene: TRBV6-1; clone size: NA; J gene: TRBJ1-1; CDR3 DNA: TGTGCCAGCAGTGAGGGTGGGGCAGGGAGCACTGAAGCTTTCTTT; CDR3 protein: CASSEGGAGSTEAFF
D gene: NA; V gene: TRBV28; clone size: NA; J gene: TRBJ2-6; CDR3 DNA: TGTGCCAGCAGTAATTTGAGAGGACTGTGGGCCGTCCTGACTTTC; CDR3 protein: CASSNLRGLWAVLTF
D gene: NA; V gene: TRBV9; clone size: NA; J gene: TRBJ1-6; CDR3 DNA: TGTGCCAGCAGCGTAGCAGGGTTAGATTCACCCCTCCACTTT; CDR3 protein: CASSVAGLDSPLHF
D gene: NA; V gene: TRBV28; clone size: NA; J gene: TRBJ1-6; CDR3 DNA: TGTGCCAGCAGGGGAGTTTCACCCCTCCACTTT; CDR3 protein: CASRGVSPLHF
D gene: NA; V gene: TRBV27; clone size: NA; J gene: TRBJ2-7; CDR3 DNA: TGTGCCAGCAGTACAACCGCGGGGATAAGCTCCTACGAGCAGTACTTC; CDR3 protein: CASSTTAGISSYEQYF
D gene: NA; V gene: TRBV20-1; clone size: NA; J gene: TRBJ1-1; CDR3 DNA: TGCAGTGCTAGACCTCGGGGAGAAGCTTTCTTT; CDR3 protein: CSARPRGEAFF
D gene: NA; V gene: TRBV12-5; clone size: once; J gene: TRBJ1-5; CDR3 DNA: TGTGCTAGTGGCCAGGAGGAGCCCCAGCATTTT; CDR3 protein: CASGQEEPQHF
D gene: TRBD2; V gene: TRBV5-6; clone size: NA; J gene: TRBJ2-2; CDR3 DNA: TGTGCCAGCAGCTTAACTCTAGCGGACCCCACCGGGGAGCTGTTTTTT; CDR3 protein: CASSLTLADPTGELFF
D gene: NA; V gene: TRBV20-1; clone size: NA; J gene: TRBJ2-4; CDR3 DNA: TGCAGTGTCGACTGGGGGGACATTCAGTACTTC; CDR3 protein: CSVDWGDIQYF
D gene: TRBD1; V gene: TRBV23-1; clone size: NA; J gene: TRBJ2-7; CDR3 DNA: TGCGCCAGCAGTCGCGGGACAGGGAACGTCTACGAGCAGTACTTC; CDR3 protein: CASSRGTGNVYEQYF
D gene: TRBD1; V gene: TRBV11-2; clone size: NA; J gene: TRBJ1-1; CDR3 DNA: TGTGCCAGCAGCTTAGGACAGGGTTCCACTGAAGCTTTCTTT; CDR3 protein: CASSLGQGSTEAFF
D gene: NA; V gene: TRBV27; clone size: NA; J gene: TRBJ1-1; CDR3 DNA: TGTGCCAGCCCCCCCCAGGCCGCCAGGGATACTGAAGCTTTCTTT; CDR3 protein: CASPPQAARDTEAFF
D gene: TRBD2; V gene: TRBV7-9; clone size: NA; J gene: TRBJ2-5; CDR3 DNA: TGTGCCAGCAGCTTAGGCCGGGTAGCGGGAAAGACGGAGACCCAGTACTTC; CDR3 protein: CASSLGRVAGKTETQYF
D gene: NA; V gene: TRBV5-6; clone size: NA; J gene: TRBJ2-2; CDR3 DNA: TGTGCCAGCAGCACCCATCTAACCACCGGGGAGCTGTTTTTT; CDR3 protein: CASSTHLTTGELFF
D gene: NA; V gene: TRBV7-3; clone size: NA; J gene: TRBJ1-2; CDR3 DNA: TGTGCCAGCAGCCCGCAGGGTTCTGACTATGGCTACACCTTC; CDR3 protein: CASSPQGSDYGYTF
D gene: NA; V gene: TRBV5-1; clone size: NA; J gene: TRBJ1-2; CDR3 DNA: TGCGCCAGCAGCTTGACAGGGCACGAAGGGTATGGCTACACCTTC; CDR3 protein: CASSLTGHEGYGYTF
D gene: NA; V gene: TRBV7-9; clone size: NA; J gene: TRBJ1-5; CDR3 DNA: TGTGCCAGCAGCCCCACGGGACTCTCACAGCCCCAGCATTTT; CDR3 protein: CASSPTGLSQPQHF